The entry below gives a single TCR beta chain sequence along with its context. Its antigen is unknown. This record belongs to a study of OX40 agonist ivuxolimab in advanced cancers. Method: immunoSEQ multiplex PCR; TCRdb's copy keeps in-frame clones and lacks some. The sample records approximately 54,000 clones, about 89% being singletons. Patients were excluded for autoimmune disease history or systemic immunosuppression. Study-level findings and limits: Low clonal expansion, among the lowest seen, marked partial responders at 0.1-3.0 mg/kg. A proportion of nonresponders additionally exhibited low normalized T-cell clonal expansion. Both CD4+ and CD8+ T cell populations in blood had undergone clonal expansion by week 6 at 0.1 to 3.0 mg/kg.

This TCR was sampled from an adult with an advanced solid tumor such as melanoma, head and neck, liver or kidney cancer. The specimen comprised CD4+ or CD8+ T cells sorted from blood, sampled in a trial of the OX40 agonist ivuxolimab.

The CDR3, as DNA: TGTGCCAGCAGTTTGCCTCAGGGGTCCCGGAGCACCGGGGAGCTGTTTTTT. Protein sequence: CASSLPQGSRSTGELFF. V gene TRBV27 combines with J gene TRBJ2-2, with D possibly TRBD1 on 6 matching bases. This CDR3 region has 17 residues. Germline CDR1 reads MNHEY; CDR2 reads SMNVEV (reference sequence). The V and J ends lost 3 bases and 4 bases respectively, with 18 bases between them.